This T cell receptor beta chain was identified in a study of blood T cell repertoires in COVID-19 (dated by TCRdb to 2020 to 2021). With respect to the entire study: Samples covering the acute and convalescent phases of COVID-19 were provided by collaborators in the United States, Italy and Spain. The material from the prospective study consisted of cDNA or gDNA derived from T cells, B-cell-depleted T cells, or PBMCs. Deeply sampled blood TCRbeta repertoires from subjects exposed to, actively infected with, or recovered from COVID-19 were included in the dataset. The repertoires were made available in a free public database intended to serve as a resource for research on the immune response to SARS-CoV-2. Samples were obtained from the ongoing ImmuneRACE study (first 160 participants) and from over 1,000 subjects provided by 6 global collaborators. Sample metadata almost always included a de-identified subject ID, COVID-19 status, age in years and sex. Where available, HLA class I and class II types were taken from metadata supplied by the sample provider and were not determined by assay-based typing.

The immunoSEQ Assay, a bias-controlled multiplex PCR, was used to amplify TCRbeta CDR3 regions from genomic DNA. In the original analysis: The number of nucleated cells in each sample was estimated by amplification of reference gene primers within the assay. Sequence reads were collapsed and filtered to measure the absolute abundance of every unique TCRbeta CDR3 rearrangement. For each sample, productive Simpson clonality was calculated as the square root of Simpson's diversity index over productive rearrangements. In TCRdb, the immuneACCESS table is reduced to in-frame sequences with V and J assigned. These tables do not hold every clone; where another copy was compared, an unresolved V gene accounts for under half, and the others remain unexplained. V, J and clone size are those of that table, while D and trimming were read from the DNA. This sample is represented by fewer than 25,000 clones; about 89% of them were singletons. Of the sample, around 7.7% is held by the ten largest clones.

Here is what the overall study found, with its caveats: Clinical and demographic metadata were provided uncurated, with the amount varying by source and participant.

In regard to this clone: Its specific antigen is unknown. Per-nucleotide qualities are absent, and no much larger clonotype sits a single base away.

The germline V gene encodes CDR1 SGHRS and CDR2 YFSETQ. At the junction V is shortened by 4 bases and J by 9 bases, with 17 bases in between. Including the terminal cysteine and phenylalanine, the CDR3 comprises 15 residues. CDR3 DNA is the only sequence kept; it has 45 bases, read in frame from the first base. Collaborating institutions collected whole blood in K2EDTA tubes following their own protocols. For TCRbeta analysis, collaborator samples were shipped as frozen whole blood, as isolated PBMCs, or as DNA extracted from either sample type. Sequencing was done on a sample of peripheral blood. The clonotype was recovered from a woman in her fifties or sixties with active COVID-19. The chain was built from TRBV5-1 and TRBJ1-6; a confident D gene designation cannot be given. In nucleotides, the sequence is TGCGCCAGCAGCCCCAAAGTTATCGGTACTTCACCCCTCCACTTT. This translates into CASSPKVIGTSPLHF.